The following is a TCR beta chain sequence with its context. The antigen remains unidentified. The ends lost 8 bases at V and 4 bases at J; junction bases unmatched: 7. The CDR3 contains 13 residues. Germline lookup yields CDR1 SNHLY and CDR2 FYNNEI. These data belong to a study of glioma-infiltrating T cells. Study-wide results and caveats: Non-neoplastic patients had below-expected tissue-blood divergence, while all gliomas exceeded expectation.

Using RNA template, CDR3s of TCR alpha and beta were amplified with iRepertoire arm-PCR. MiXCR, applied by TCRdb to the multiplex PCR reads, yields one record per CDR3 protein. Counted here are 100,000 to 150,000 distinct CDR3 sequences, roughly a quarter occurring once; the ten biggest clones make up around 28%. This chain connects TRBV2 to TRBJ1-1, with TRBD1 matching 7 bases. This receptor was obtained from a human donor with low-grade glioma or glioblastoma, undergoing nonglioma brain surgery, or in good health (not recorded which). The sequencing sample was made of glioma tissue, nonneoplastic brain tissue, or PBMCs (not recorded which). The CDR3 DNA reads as TGTGCCAGCTTGACAGGGTCGTTCACTGAAGCTTTCTTT. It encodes CASLTGSFTEAFF.